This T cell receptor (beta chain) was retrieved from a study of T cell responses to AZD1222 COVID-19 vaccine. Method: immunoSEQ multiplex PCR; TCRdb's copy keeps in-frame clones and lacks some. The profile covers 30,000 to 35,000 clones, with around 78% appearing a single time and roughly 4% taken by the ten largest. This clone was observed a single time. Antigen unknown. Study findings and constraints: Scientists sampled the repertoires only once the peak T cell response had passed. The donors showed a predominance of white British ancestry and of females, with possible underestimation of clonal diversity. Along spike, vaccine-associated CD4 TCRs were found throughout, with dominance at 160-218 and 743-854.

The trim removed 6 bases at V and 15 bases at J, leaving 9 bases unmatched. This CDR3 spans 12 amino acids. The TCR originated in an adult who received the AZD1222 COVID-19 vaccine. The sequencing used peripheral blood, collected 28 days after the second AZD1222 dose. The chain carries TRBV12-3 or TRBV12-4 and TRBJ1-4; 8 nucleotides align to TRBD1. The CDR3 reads CASRAQGANVFF. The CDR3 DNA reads TGTGCCAGCAGGGCTCAGGGGGCGAATGTGTTTTTT.